These 6 T cell receptor beta chains came from one sample sequenced in a study of OX40 agonist ivuxolimab in advanced cancers. Assay: immunoSEQ multiplex PCR; the TCRdb copy retains only in-frame clones and omits some. The profile covers more than 70,000 clones, with approximately 89% appearing a single time and roughly 11% taken by the ten largest. The sequencing here drew on CD4+ or CD8+ T cells sorted from blood, taken in a trial of the OX40 agonist ivuxolimab. These receptors originate from an adult with an advanced solid tumor such as melanoma, head and neck, liver or kidney cancer.

The V call is TRBV7-3, the J call TRBJ2-1; 10 bases line up with TRBD2. The trim removed 4 bases at V and 4 bases at J, leaving 7 bases unmatched. The length of the CDR3 is 16 residues. CDR1 is SGHTA and CDR2 is FQGTGA in the germline V gene. This CDR3 is CASSSGGTSEYNEQFF. DNA for the CDR3: TGTGCCAGCAGCTCGGGAGGGACTAGCGAGTACAATGAGCAGTTCTTC.

The chain recombines TRBV5-6 with TRBJ1-3; D is uncertain. Germline lookup yields CDR1 SGHDT and CDR2 YYEEEE. This CDR3 region has 17 residues. V gave up 0 bases and J gave up 1 base, with 14 bases separating them. CDR3 nucleotide sequence: TGTGCCAGCAGCTTGGCCCTAACCGAGGGTTCTGGAAACACCATATATTTT. Translating gives CASSLALTEGSGNTIYF.

The chain combines TRBV19 with TRBJ1-1, with D unclear. The CDR3 is 15 amino acids. V was cut by 2 bases and J by 6 bases, with 16 bases left in between. Germline lookup yields CDR1 LNHDA and CDR2 SQIVND (reference sequence). DNA for the CDR3: TGTGCCAGTAGTATAAATCTGGCGGTTCGCCCTGAAGCTTTCTTT. Encoded protein: CASSINLAVRPEAFF.

The rearrangement joins TRBV18 to TRBJ2-6; D possibly uses TRBD1 or TRBD2 (5 bases each). Between the trimmed V and J ends, which lost 6 bases and 1 base, there was a span of 16 bases. Germline CDR1 KGHSH, CDR2 LQKENI. This CDR3 contains 17 residues. The CDR3 DNA follows: TGTGCCAGCTCCCTGGGACGGGCTGAATCTGGGGCCAACGTCCTGACTTTC. Translation: CASSLGRAESGANVLTF.

The chain couples TRBV11-2 to TRBJ2-7; 11 bases line up with TRBD2. This CDR3 is 16 amino acids long. Germline loops: CDR1 SGHAT, CDR2 FQNNGV. Unmatched junction bases numbered 7, after V lost 3 bases and J lost 3 bases. CDR3: CASSFTTGTSGYEQYF. The DNA of the CDR3 is TGTGCCAGCAGCTTTACGACCGGGACTAGCGGCTACGAGCAGTACTTC.

Note on this clone: A junction end diverges from the germline sequence, so it may reflect a read error. The chain combines TRBV7-7 with TRBJ1-1; D is unresolved. The CDR3 loop spans 15 amino acids. Germline V lookup: CDR1 SSHAT, CDR2 FNYEAQ (reference sequence). This CDR3 is CASSPPGGRATEAFF. The CDR3, as DNA: TGTGCTAGCAGTCCCCCCGGAGGAAGGGCCACTGAAGCTTTCTTT.